This TCR beta chain was sequenced for a study of blood T cell repertoires in COVID-19. About the study: PBMCs, B-cell-depleted T cells, or T cells provided the cDNA or gDNA that made up the material.

The J segment lost 0 bases and the V segment lost 2 bases, leaving 0 bases of the junction unmatched. The CDR3 runs to 15 residues. Per the germline V gene, CDR1 is MNHEY and CDR2 is SVGAGI. As processed by the authors: It was from reference gene primer amplification that nucleated cell counts were estimated. The repertoire was sequenced with immunoSEQ multiplex PCR; TCRdb's copy has only in-frame clones and lacks some. The V and J calls and clone size are taken from that table; D and trimming were inferred from the DNA. The table lists roughly 190,000 clones, 88% of them singletons. This chain connects TRBV6-5 to TRBJ1-1; TRBD1 matches 10 bases. The receptor's source is a human donor in a cohort sampled during active COVID-19. Sequencing input: peripheral blood. In nucleotides, the CDR3 is TGTGCCAGCAGTTACGGACAGGGGGTGAACACTGAAGCTTTCTTT. The encoded protein is CASSYGQGVNTEAFF.